The subject of this entry is one T cell receptor beta chain. The data were taken from a study of beta chain features in type 1 diabetes. The isolated RNA, all of it, was reverse transcribed, so expressed TCRB transcripts were what got sequenced. TCRdb keeps only in-frame clones here, not all; method: immunoSEQ multiplex PCR. The data show 130,000 to 150,000 clones, less than 8.5% seen once. In germline, CDR1 is SGHKS, CDR2 YYEKEE (reference sequence). The CDR3 loop spans 16 amino acids. The V and J ends lost 4 bases and 7 bases, in that order; junction bases with no gene match: 11. The source is a woman between 25 and 40 years old in good health. Sequenced material: central memory CD4+ T cells from blood. The chain links TRBV5-5 to TRBJ2-1, with 10 bases aligning to TRBD2. In nucleotides, the CDR3 is TGTGCCAGCAGCCCCGGGGCTAGCGGGAGTAGGAATGAGCAGTTCTTC. The encoded protein is CASSPGASGSRNEQFF.